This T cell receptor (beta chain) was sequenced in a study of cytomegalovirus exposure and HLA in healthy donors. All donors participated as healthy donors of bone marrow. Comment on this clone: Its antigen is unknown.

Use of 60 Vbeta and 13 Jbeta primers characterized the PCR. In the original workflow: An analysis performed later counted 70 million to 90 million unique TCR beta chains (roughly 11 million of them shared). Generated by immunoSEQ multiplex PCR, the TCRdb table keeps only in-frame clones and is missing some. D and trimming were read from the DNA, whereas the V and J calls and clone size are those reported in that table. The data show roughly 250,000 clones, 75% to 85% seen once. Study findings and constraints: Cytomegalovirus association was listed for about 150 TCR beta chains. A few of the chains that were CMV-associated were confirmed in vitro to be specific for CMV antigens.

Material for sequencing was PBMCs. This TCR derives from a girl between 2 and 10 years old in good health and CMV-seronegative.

CDR3: CASSEQGLKETQYF. DNA for the CDR3: TGTGCCAGCAGCGAACAGGGCCTGAAGGAGACCCAGTACTTC. The V gene is TRBV11-2, the J gene TRBJ2-5, with a possible D match to TRBD1 (6 bases). The V gene lost 5 bases and the J gene lost 5 bases, with 15 bases spanning the gap. The CDR3 totals 14 residues. CDR1 and CDR2 from the germline V gene are SGHAT and FQNNGV. The full variable domain, completed using reference TRBV11-2 and TRBJ2-5, is EAGVAQSPRYKIIEKRQSVAFWCNPISGHATLYWYQQILGQGPKLLIQFQNNGVVDDSQLPKDRFSAERLKGVDSTLKIQPAKLEDSAVYLCASSEQGLKETQYFGPGTRLLVL.